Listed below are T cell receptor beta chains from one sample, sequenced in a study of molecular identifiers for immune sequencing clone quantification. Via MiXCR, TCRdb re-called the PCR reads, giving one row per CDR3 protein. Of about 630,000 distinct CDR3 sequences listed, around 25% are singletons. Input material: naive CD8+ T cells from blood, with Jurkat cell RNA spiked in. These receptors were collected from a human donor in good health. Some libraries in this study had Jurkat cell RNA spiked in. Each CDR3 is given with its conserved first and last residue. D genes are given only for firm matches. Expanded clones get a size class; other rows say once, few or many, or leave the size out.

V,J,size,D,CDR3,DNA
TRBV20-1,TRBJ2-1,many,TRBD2,CSAHNLASGGSNEQFF,TGCAGTGCTCATAATCTAGCTAGCGGGGGTAGTAATGAGCAGTTCTTC
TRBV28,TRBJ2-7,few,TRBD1,CASRWTGGAYEQYF,TGTGCCAGCAGATGGACAGGGGGCGCCTACGAGCAGTACTTC
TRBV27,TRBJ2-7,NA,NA,CASSLSPPQGTAYEQYF,TGTGCCAGCAGTTTATCACCCCCCCAGGGAACGGCCTACGAGCAGTACTTC
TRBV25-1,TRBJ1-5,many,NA,CASSELERQPQHF,TGTGCCAGCAGTGAACTCGAGCGTCAGCCCCAGCATTTT
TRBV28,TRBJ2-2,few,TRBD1,CASTLPGQGADTGELFF,TGTGCCAGCACCCTACCGGGACAGGGGGCGGACACCGGGGAGCTGTTTTTT
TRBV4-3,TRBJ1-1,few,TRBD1,CASSATGGYTEAFF,TGCGCCAGCAGCGCAACAGGGGGTTACACTGAAGCTTTCTTT
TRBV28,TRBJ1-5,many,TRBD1,CASRYQGVYGNQPQHF,TGTGCCAGCAGGTACCAGGGGGTTTATGGCAATCAGCCCCAGCATTTT
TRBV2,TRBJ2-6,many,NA,CASSPGRSGANVLTF,TGTGCCAGCTCCCCCGGGCGCTCTGGGGCCAACGTCCTGACTTTC
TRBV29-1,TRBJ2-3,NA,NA,CSVGLADLWGDTQYF,TGCAGCGTCGGTCTCGCGGATCTATGGGGAGATACGCAGTATTTT
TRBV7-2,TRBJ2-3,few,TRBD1,CASSLPGQGYGTDTQYF,TGTGCCAGCAGCTTACCGGGACAGGGGTATGGCACAGATACGCAGTATTTT
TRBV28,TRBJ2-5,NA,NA,CASRNSRGGQETQYF,TGTGCCAGCAGAAACTCGAGGGGTGGCCAAGAGACCCAGTACTTC
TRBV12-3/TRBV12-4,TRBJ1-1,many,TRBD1,CASSPGQGANEAFF,TGTGCCAGCAGCCCCGGACAGGGAGCTAATGAAGCTTTCTTT
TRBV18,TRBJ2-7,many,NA,CASSTPTEGTYEQYF,TGTGCCAGCTCAACACCTACGGAGGGGACCTACGAGCAGTACTTC
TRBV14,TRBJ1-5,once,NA,CASSSDSSQPQHF,TGTGCCAGCAGCTCGGACAGTAGTCAGCCCCAGCATTTT
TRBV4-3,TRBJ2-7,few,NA,CASSQDPSGDEQYF,TGCGCCAGCAGCCAAGATCCTTCGGGGGACGAGCAGTACTTC
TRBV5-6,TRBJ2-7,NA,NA,CASSPVRGTYEQYF,TGTGCCAGCAGCCCGGTCAGAGGGACCTACGAGCAGTACTTC
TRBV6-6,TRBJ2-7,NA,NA,CATKEGGYEQYF,TGTGCCACGAAAGAGGGGGGCTACGAGCAGTACTTC
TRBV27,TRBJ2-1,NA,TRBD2,CASSPQILAALTNEQFF,TGTGCCAGCAGTCCTCAAATACTAGCGGCACTTACCAATGAGCAGTTCTTC
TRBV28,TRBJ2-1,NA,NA,CASGLGGPLNEQFF,TGTGCCAGCGGTTTGGGCGGTCCCCTCAATGAGCAGTTCTTC
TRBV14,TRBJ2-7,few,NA,CASSQVSRYGVYEQYF,TGTGCCAGCAGCCAAGTCTCCAGATATGGAGTTTACGAGCAGTACTTC
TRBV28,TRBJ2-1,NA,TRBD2,CVSSRPLPSGSIDNEQFF,TGTGTCAGCAGTCGCCCCCTCCCTAGCGGGAGCATCGACAATGAGCAGTTCTTC
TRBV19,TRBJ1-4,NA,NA,CASTARANEKLFF,TGTGCCAGTACGGCCAGGGCGAATGAAAAACTGTTTTTT
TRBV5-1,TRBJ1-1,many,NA,CASRTGQPNTEAFF,TGCGCCAGCAGGACAGGACAGCCGAACACTGAAGCTTTCTTT
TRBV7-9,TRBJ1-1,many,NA,CASSSLWLNTEAFF,TGTGCCAGCAGCTCCCTATGGTTGAACACTGAAGCTTTCTTT
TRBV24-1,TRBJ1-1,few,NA,CAIASAMNTEAFF,TGTGCCATCGCCTCGGCAATGAACACTGAAGCTTTCTTT
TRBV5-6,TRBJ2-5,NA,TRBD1,CASGVAVGQGETQYF,TGTGCCAGCGGCGTGGCCGTGGGACAGGGGGAGACCCAGTACTTC
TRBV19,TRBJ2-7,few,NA,CASSIDKNYEQYF,TGTGCCAGTAGTATTGACAAAAACTACGAGCAGTACTTC
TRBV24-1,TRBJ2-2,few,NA,CATTAGTGELFF,TGTGCCACCACTGCGGGCACCGGGGAGCTGTTTTTT
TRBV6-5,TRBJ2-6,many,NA,CASSYSNRAGANVLTF,TGTGCCAGCAGTTACTCGAACAGGGCTGGGGCCAACGTCCTGACTTTC
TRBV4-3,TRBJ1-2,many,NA,CASSQDRQHYGYTF,TGCGCCAGCAGCCAAGATCGACAGCACTATGGCTACACCTTC
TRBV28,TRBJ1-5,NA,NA,CASSLSPGQAVNQPQHF,TGTGCCAGCAGTTTATCTCCAGGACAAGCAGTTAATCAGCCCCAGCATTTT
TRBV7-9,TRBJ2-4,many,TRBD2,CASSPGLPEAKNIQYF,TGTGCCAGCAGCCCGGGACTACCCGAAGCCAAAAACATTCAGTACTTC
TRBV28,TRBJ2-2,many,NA,CATDGLDTNTGELFF,TGTGCCACTGACGGGTTGGATACGAACACCGGGGAGCTGTTTTTT
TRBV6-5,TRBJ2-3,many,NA,CASSHGPRGTIRDTQYF,TGTGCCAGCAGTCACGGGCCGCGGGGAACGATCCGGGATACGCAGTATTTT
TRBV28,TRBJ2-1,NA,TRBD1,CASSRPPGQPHDEQFF,TGTGCCAGCAGTAGACCACCGGGACAGCCCCACGATGAGCAGTTCTTC
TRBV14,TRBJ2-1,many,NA,CASSQRGPSSYNEQFF,TGTGCCAGCAGCCAAAGAGGCCCAAGCTCCTACAATGAGCAGTTCTTC
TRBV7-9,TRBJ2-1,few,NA,CASSLALGPEQFF,TGTGCCAGCAGCTTAGCGCTGGGGCCGGAGCAGTTCTTC
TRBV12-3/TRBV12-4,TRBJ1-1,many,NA,CASRDGLNTEAFF,TGTGCCAGCAGGGACGGACTGAACACTGAAGCTTTCTTT